This TCR beta chain was sequenced for a study of OX40 agonist ivuxolimab in advanced cancers. Study summary: Past anti-PD-1, anti-PD-L1 or anti-CTLA-4 therapy was accepted, and 40% had received some.

This table comes from immunoSEQ multiplex PCR, and its TCRdb copy is limited to in-frame clones, with some not included. Of over 25,000 clones detected, roughly 87% appear once; the ten largest clones hold about 44%. CDR1 is MNHNS and CDR2 is SASEGT in the germline V gene. The V end was cut by 1 base, the J end by 2 bases, with 8 bases between. This CDR3 spans 14 amino acids. This sample comprised CD4+ or CD8+ T cells sorted from blood, obtained in a trial of the OX40 agonist ivuxolimab. The clonotype comes from an adult with an advanced solid tumor such as melanoma, head and neck, liver or kidney cancer. The genes are TRBV6-1 and TRBJ2-5; D is unresolved. The CDR3 nucleotides are TGTGCCAGCAGTGAAGAGGTCGTACAAGAGACCCAGTACTTC. This sequence encodes CASSEEVVQETQYF.